The source of this T cell receptor (beta chain) is a study of blood T cell repertoires in COVID-19. The overall study: The United States, Italy and Spain provided the acute and convalescent COVID-19 samples. T cells, B-cell-depleted T cells, or PBMCs provided the cDNA or gDNA that served as material.

The CDR3 is 17 residues long. CDR1 SGDLS and CDR2 YYNGEE come from the germline V gene. Trimming pared 0 bases from V and 2 bases from J, leaving 14 bases between. Original methodology: Estimation of nucleated cell counts was performed using reference gene primer amplification. Repertoires were generated with immunoSEQ multiplex PCR, while TCRdb's copy carries only in-frame clones and drops some. V, J and clone size derive from that table, while D and trimming were established from the DNA sequence. Here the sample spans some 69,000 clones, about 92% being singletons. The genes are TRBV9 and TRBJ2-2; possible D gene TRBD1, 6 bases. Sample: peripheral blood. This clonotype was sampled from a man between 60 and 75 years old with acute or convalescent COVID-19. CDR3 protein: CASSVASGTSNTGELFF. Here the CDR3 DNA reads TGTGCCAGCAGCGTAGCATCCGGGACAAGTAACACCGGGGAGCTGTTTTTT.